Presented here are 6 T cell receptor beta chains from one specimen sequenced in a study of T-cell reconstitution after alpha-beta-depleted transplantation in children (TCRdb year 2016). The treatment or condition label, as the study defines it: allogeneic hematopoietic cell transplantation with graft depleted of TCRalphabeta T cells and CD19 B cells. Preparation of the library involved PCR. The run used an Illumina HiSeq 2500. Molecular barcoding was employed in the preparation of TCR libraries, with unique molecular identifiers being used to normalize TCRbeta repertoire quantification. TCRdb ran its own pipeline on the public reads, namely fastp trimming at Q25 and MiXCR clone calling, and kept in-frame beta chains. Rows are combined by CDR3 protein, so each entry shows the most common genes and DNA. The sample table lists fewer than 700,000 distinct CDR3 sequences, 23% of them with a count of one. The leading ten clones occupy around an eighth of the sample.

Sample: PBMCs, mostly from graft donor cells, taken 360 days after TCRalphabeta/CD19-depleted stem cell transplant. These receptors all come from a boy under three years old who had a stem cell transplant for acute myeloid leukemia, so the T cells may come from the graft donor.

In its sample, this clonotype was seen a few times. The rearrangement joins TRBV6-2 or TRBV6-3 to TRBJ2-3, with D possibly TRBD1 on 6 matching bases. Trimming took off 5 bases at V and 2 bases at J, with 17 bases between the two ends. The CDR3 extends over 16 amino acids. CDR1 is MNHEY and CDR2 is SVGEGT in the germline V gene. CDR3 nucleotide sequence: TGTGCCAGCAGTACATCCCCGGACAGCTACACAGATACGCAGTATTTT. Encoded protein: CASSTSPDSYTDTQYF.

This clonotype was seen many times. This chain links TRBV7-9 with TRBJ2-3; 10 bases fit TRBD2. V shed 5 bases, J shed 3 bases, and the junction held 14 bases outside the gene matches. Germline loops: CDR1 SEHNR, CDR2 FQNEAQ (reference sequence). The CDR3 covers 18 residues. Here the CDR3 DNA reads TGTGCCAGCAGCCCCCTCCCCTCTAGCGGGGGTCAAACAGATACGCAGTATTTT. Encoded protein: CASSPLPSSGGQTDTQYF.

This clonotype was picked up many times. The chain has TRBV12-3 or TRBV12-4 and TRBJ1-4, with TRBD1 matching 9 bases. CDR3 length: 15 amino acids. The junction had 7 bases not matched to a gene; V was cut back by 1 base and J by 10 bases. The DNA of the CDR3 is TGTGCCAGCAGTTTAGAAGGGACAGGGAGTGGAAAACTGTTTTTT. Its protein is CASSLEGTGSGKLFF.

The CDR3 here is CASSPSRTGLPPKQGTQYF. For the CDR3, the DNA is TGTGCCAGCTCACCGAGTCGGACAGGGCTACCACCCAAACAGGGGACCCAGTACTTC. This chain uses TRBV18 with TRBJ2-5, with 8 bases matching TRBD1. CDR1 is KGHSH and CDR2 is LQKENI in the germline V gene. With V trimmed by 3 bases and J by 7 bases, 22 bases remained unmatched. The CDR3 totals 19 residues.

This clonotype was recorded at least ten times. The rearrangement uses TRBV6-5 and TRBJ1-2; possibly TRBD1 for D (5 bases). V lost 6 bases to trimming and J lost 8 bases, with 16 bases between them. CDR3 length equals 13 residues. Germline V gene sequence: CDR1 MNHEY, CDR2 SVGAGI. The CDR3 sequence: CASSTQGLQGYTF. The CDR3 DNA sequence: TGTGCCAGCAGCACCCAGGGTCTGCAAGGCTACACCTTC.

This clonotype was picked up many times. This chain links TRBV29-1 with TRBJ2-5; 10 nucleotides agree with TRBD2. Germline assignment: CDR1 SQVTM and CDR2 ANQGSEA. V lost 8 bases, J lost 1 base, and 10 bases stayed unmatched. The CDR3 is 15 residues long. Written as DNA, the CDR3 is TGCAGCACCGGAAGGTCTAGCGGGGGCCAAGAGACCCAGTACTTC. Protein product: CSTGRSSGGQETQYF.